This is a list of T cell receptor beta chains from one sample in a study of blood T cell repertoires in COVID-19. TCRdb's copy holds only in-frame clones and misses some; the assay was immunoSEQ multiplex PCR. The sample consists of more than 11,000 clones, 75% to 90% of them appearing once. Sequencing input: peripheral blood. These receptor sequences come from a man in his fifties with active COVID-19. The CDR3 runs from the conserved cysteine through the conserved F or W. D genes are given only for firm matches. Size values are once, few and many counts, or a class for expanded clones, and some rows have none.

size: medium-sized
length: 15
D: NA
J: TRBJ1-4
V: TRBV28
CDR3: CASSLGGAGNEKLFF
DNA: TGTGCCAGCAGTTTAGGGGGCGCGGGTAATGAAAAACTGTTTTTT

size: NA
length: 13
D: NA
J: TRBJ1-4
V: TRBV12-3/TRBV12-4
CDR3: CAPPARAREKLFF
DNA: TGTGCCCCACCGGCCAGGGCGCGTGAAAAACTGTTTTTT

size: NA
length: 12
D: NA
J: TRBJ1-1
V: TRBV18
CDR3: CASSQDSSEAFF
DNA: TGTGCCAGCTCCCAGGACAGCTCTGAAGCTTTCTTT

size: NA
length: 15
D: NA
J: TRBJ1-6
V: TRBV5-1
CDR3: CASSLARGGNSPLHF
DNA: TGCGCCAGCAGCTTGGCAAGGGGTGGTAATTCACCCCTCCACTTT

size: NA
length: 16
D: NA
J: TRBJ1-4
V: TRBV5-1
CDR3: CASSLDGLGGNEKLFF
DNA: TGCGCCAGCAGCTTGGATGGTCTGGGGGGTAATGAAAAACTGTTTTTT

size: NA
length: 17
D: NA
J: TRBJ2-5
V: TRBV19
CDR3: CASSPRTLAGPAETQYF
DNA: TGTGCCAGTAGTCCCAGAACTTTGGCGGGGCCAGCAGAGACCCAGTACTTC

size: NA
length: 14
D: NA
J: TRBJ1-6
V: TRBV10-3
CDR3: CAISESRVGSPLHF
DNA: TGTGCCATCAGTGAGTCGAGGGTCGGGTCACCCCTCCACTTT

size: NA
length: 16
D: NA
J: TRBJ2-2
V: TRBV6-2/TRBV6-3
CDR3: CASSLRDRPQSGELFF
DNA: TGTGCCAGCAGCCTGCGCGACAGACCACAGAGCGGGGAGCTGTTTTTT

size: NA
length: 14
D: TRBD1
J: TRBJ1-2
V: TRBV7-9
CDR3: CASSFHDRVSGYTF
DNA: TGTGCCAGCAGCTTCCACGACAGGGTTTCTGGCTACACCTTC

size: once
length: 13
D: TRBD1
J: TRBJ1-1
V: TRBV25-1
CDR3: CASGRQGATEAFF
DNA: TGTGCCAGCGGAAGACAGGGGGCCACTGAAGCTTTCTTT

size: NA
length: 15
D: TRBD1
J: TRBJ2-3
V: TRBV5-5
CDR3: CASSGGTGNTDTQYF
DNA: TGTGCCAGCAGCGGCGGGACAGGGAACACAGATACGCAGTATTTT

size: once
length: 15
D: TRBD2
J: TRBJ2-7
V: TRBV11-2
CDR3: CASSFILAGNNEQYF
DNA: TGTGCCAGCAGCTTTATACTAGCGGGAAACAACGAGCAGTACTTC

size: once
length: 15
D: NA
J: TRBJ1-2
V: TRBV11-2
CDR3: CASSPSGGRRDGYTF
DNA: TGTGCCAGCAGCCCGTCCGGGGGTAGGAGAGATGGCTACACCTTC

size: NA
length: 17
D: TRBD2
J: TRBJ2-3
V: TRBV7-9
CDR3: CASSFGSSGMVWDTQYF
DNA: TGTGCCAGCAGCTTTGGGTCTAGCGGGATGGTCTGGGATACGCAGTATTTT

size: NA
length: 18
D: NA
J: TRBJ1-3
V: TRBV6-1
CDR3: CASSEALLGSASGNTIYF
DNA: TGTGCCAGCAGTGAAGCACTTTTGGGGAGCGCCTCTGGAAACACCATATATTTT

size: NA
length: 12
D: NA
J: TRBJ1-1
V: TRBV20-1
CDR3: CSASLGSTEAFF
DNA: TGCAGTGCTAGTTTGGGGAGCACTGAAGCTTTCTTT

size: NA
length: 14
D: TRBD2
J: TRBJ2-7
V: TRBV6-5
CDR3: CASSSTGWGGEQYF
DNA: TGTGCCAGCAGTTCAACCGGGTGGGGGGGCGAGCAGTACTTC

size: NA
length: 13
D: NA
J: TRBJ1-2
V: TRBV9
CDR3: CASSEQVDYGYTF
DNA: TGTGCCAGCAGCGAACAGGTCGACTATGGCTACACCTTC

size: NA
length: 15
D: NA
J: TRBJ2-5
V: TRBV4-3
CDR3: CASSQAGGPGETQYF
DNA: TGCGCCAGCAGCCAGGCCGGAGGACCCGGGGAGACCCAGTACTTC

size: NA
length: 13
D: TRBD1
J: TRBJ1-2
V: TRBV19
CDR3: CASSDRQGNGYTF
DNA: TGTGCCAGTAGTGATCGACAGGGCAATGGCTACACCTTC